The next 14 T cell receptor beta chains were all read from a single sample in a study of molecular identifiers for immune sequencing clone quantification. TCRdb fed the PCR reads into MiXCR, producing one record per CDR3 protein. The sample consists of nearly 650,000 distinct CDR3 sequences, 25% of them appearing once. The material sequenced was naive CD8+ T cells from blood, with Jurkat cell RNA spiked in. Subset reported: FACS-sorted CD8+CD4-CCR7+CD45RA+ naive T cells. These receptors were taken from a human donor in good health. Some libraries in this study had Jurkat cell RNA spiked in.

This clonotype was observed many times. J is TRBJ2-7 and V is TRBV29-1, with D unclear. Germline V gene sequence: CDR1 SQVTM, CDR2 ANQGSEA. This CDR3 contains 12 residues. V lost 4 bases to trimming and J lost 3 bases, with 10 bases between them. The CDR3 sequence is CSVAEVGYEQYF. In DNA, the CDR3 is TGCAGCGTTGCAGAAGTCGGCTACGAGCAGTACTTC.

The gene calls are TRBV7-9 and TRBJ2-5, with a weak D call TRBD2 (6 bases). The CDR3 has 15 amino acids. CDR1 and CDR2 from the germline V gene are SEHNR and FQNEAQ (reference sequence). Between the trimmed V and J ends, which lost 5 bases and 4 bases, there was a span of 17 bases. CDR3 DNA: TGTGCCAGCAGCCTCTGGGGGGTATCTCTAGAGACCCAGTACTTC. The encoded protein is CASSLWGVSLETQYF.

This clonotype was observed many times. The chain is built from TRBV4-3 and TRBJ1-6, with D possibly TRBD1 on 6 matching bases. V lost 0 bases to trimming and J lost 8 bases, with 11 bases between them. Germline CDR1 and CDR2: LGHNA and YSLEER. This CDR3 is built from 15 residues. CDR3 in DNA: TGCGCCAGCAGCCAAGACACAGGGAACTATTCACCCCTCCACTTT. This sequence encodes CASSQDTGNYSPLHF.

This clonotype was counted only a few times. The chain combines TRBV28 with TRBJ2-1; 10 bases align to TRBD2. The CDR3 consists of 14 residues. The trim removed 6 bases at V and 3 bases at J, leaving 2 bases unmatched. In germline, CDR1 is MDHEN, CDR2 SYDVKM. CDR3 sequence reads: CASSGTSDYNEQFF. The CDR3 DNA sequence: TGTGCCAGCAGCGGGACTAGCGACTACAATGAGCAGTTCTTC.

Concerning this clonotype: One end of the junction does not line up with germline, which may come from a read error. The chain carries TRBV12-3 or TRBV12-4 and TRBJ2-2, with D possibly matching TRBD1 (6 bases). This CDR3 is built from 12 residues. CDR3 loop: CAGSPNTRDNFF. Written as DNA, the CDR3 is TGTGCCGGCAGTCCGAACACCCGGGACAACTTTTTT.

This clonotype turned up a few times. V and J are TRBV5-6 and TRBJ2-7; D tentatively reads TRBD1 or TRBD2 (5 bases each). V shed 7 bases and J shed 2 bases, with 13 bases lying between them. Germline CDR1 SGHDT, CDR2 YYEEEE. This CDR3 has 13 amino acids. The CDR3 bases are TGTGCCAGCGAATCGGGGACCGCCTACGAGCAGTACTTC. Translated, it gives CASESGTAYEQYF.

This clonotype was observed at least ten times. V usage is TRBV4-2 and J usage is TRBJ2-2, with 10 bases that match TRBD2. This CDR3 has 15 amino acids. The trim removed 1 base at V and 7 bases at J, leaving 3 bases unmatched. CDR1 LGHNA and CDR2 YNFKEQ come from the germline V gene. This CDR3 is CASSQALAGDGELFF. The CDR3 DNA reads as TGTGCCAGCAGCCAAGCGCTAGCGGGAGACGGGGAGCTGTTTTTT.

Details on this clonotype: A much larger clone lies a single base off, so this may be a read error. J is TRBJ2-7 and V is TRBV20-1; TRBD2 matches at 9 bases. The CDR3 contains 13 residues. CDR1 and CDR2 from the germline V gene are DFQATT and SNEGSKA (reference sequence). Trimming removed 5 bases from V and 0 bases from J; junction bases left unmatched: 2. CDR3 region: CSAAGGRSYEQYF. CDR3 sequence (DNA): TGCAGTGCTGCGGGGGGGCGCTCCTACGAGCAGTACTTC.

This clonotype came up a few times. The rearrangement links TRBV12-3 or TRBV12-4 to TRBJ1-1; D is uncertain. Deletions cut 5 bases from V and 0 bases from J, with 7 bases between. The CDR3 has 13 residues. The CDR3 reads CASSGFMNTEAFF. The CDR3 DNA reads TGTGCCAGCAGTGGGTTTATGAACACTGAAGCTTTCTTT.

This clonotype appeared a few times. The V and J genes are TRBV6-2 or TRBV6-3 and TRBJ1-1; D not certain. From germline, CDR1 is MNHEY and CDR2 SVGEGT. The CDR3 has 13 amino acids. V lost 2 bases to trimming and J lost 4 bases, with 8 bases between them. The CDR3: CASSYVSGTEAFF. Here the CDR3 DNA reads TGTGCCAGCAGTTACGTGTCGGGCACTGAAGCTTTCTTT.

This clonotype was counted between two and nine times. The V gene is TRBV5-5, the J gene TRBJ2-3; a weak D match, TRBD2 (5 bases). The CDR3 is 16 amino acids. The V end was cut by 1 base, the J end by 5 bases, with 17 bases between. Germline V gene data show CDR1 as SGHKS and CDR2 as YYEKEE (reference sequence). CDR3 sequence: CASSLNGPGFKDTQYF. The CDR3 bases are TGTGCCAGCAGCTTGAACGGGCCGGGATTTAAAGATACGCAGTATTTT.

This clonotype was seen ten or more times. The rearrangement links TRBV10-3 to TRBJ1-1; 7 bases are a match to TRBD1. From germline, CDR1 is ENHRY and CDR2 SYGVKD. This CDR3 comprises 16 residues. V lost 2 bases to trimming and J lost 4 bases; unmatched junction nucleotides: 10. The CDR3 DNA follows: TGTGCCATCAGTGAGGCGAAGGGGGCGCGGGGCACTGAAGCTTTCTTT. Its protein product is CAISEAKGARGTEAFF.

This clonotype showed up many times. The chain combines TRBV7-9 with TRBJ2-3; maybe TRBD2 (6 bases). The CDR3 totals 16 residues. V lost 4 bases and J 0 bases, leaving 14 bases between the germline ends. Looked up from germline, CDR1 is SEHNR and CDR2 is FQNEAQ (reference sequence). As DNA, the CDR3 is TGTGCCAGCAGCTATTCGAGCGGGCTTAGCACAGATACGCAGTATTTT. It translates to CASSYSSGLSTDTQYF. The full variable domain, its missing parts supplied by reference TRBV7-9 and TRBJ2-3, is DTGVSQNPRHKITKRGQNVTFRCDPISEHNRLYWYRQTLGQGPEFLTYFQNEAQLEKSRLLSDRFSAERPKGSFSTLEIQRTEQGDSAMYLCASSYSSGLSTDTQYFGPGTRLTVL.

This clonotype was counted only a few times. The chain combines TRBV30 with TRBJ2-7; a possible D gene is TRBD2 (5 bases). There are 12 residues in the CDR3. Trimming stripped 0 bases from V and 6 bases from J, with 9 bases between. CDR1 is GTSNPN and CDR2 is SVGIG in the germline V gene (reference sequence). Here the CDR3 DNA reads TGTGCCTGGAGTGTTAGCGCAGGCGAGCAGTACTTC. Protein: CAWSVSAGEQYF.